The present TCR beta chain was sequenced within a study of blood T cell repertoires in COVID-19. Trimming pared 3 bases from V and 5 bases from J, leaving 10 bases between. The germline V gene encodes CDR1 LNHDA and CDR2 SQIVND (reference sequence). CDR3 size: 13 residues. The assay was immunoSEQ multiplex PCR, and TCRdb's table has in-frame clones only and misses some. The sample comprises some 50,000 clones, roughly nine tenths of which are singletons, and approximately 3% rests with the top ten. Material for sequencing was PBMCs or T cells enriched from blood (not recorded which). The receptor comes from a woman between 50 and 59 years old who had recovered from COVID-19. The rearrangement links TRBV19 to TRBJ2-5; tentatively, D is TRBD1 (6 bases). The CDR3 DNA is TGTGCCAGTAGTATCGGACAGCGGGAGACCCAGTACTTC. Translated, it gives CASSIGQRETQYF.